Below are 24 T cell receptor beta chains sequenced from a single sample in a study of glioma-infiltrating T cells after dendritic cell vaccination. Only in-frame clones appear in the TCRdb table, and some are missing; sequencing was by immunoSEQ multiplex PCR. The table has roughly 98,000 clones, approximately 90% seen once. The sample consisted of blood, taken before dendritic cell vaccination. These receptors were collected from a human donor with glioblastoma.

This clone was observed a few times. The V and J genes are TRBV27 and TRBJ1-5; D ambiguous. CDR1 is MNHEY and CDR2 is SMNVEV in the germline V gene (reference sequence). The CDR3 runs to 18 residues. With 0 bases removed from V and 0 bases from J, the gap between germline ends came to 15 bases. The CDR3 loop is CASSLSFAGLYSNQPQHF. CDR3 nucleotides: TGTGCCAGCAGTTTATCATTTGCAGGCCTCTATAGCAATCAGCCCCAGCATTTT.

V is TRBV7-9 and J is TRBJ2-7, with D perhaps TRBD2 (5 bases). Per germline, CDR1 SEHNR and CDR2 FQNEAQ (reference sequence). V was pared by 5 bases and J by 3 bases, with 14 bases between. The CDR3 loop spans 14 amino acids. The CDR3 here is CASSPGINFYEQYF. The CDR3 bases are TGTGCCAGCAGCCCCGGGATAAATTTCTACGAGCAGTACTTC.

The chain combines TRBV5-6 with TRBJ2-1, with 8 nucleotides matching TRBD2. Germline V CDR1 and CDR2: SGHDT, YYEEEE. J lost 2 bases, V lost 0 bases, and 4 bases had no gene match. The CDR3 covers 16 residues. CDR3 coding DNA: TGTGCCAGCAGCTTGGATACTAGCGGACCCTACAATGAGCAGTTCTTC. Encoded protein: CASSLDTSGPYNEQFF.

J is TRBJ2-5 and V is TRBV11-2; 9 positions match TRBD1. The CDR3 has 16 residues. With V trimmed by 1 base and J by 2 bases, 5 bases remained unmatched. CDR1 SGHAT and CDR2 FQNNGV come from the germline V gene. CDR3 bases: TGTGCCAGCAGCTTAGGCACCGGGACAGGGCAAGAGACCCAGTACTTC. It encodes CASSLGTGTGQETQYF.

The chain joins TRBV5-1 to TRBJ2-7; 11 nucleotides agree with TRBD2. Unmatched junction bases numbered 7, after V lost 0 bases and J lost 2 bases. Looked up from germline, CDR1 is SGHRS and CDR2 is YFSETQ. This CDR3 spans 17 amino acids. The chain's CDR3 is CASSLGASGRSTYEQYF. CDR3 nucleotides: TGCGCCAGCAGCTTGGGAGCTAGCGGGAGGTCTACCTACGAGCAGTACTTC.

V and J are TRBV2 and TRBJ1-1, with D possibly matching TRBD1 (6 bases). V was shortened by 7 bases and J by 10 bases, with 13 bases between the two germline ends. The length of the CDR3 is 11 residues. From germline, CDR1 is SNHLY and CDR2 FYNNEI. The CDR3, as DNA: TGTGCCAGCAAGGGAGGGGGGGCAGCTTTCTTT. Its protein product is CASKGGGAAFF.

This clone has a single count. This chain joins TRBV29-1 and TRBJ2-2; the D is unclear. Trimming removed 0 bases at V and 6 bases at J, with 8 bases between. CDR1 SQVTM and CDR2 ANQGSEA come from the germline V gene. This CDR3 region has 13 residues. The CDR3 nucleotides are TGCAGCGTTGAAGAGCATGGAGCCGGGGAGCTGTTTTTT. It is translated as CSVEEHGAGELFF.

The chain combines TRBV28 with TRBJ2-1; tentatively, D is TRBD2 (6 bases). Trimming took off 6 bases at V and 2 bases at J, with 14 bases between the two ends. Germline lookup yields CDR1 MDHEN and CDR2 SYDVKM. CDR3 length: 15 amino acids. The CDR3 DNA reads as TGTGCCAGCAGATTCGGGACTGCTCCCTACAATGAGCAGTTCTTC. This translates into CASRFGTAPYNEQFF.

The rearrangement uses TRBV6-5 and TRBJ2-7; D is uncertain. V dropped 4 bases and J dropped 6 bases, with 16 bases sitting between them. Germline V gene sequence: CDR1 MNHEY, CDR2 SVGAGI. This CDR3 has 14 amino acids. In nucleotides, the CDR3 is TGTGCCAGCAGTTCGAATACATTTTTGGCCGAGCAGTACTTC. This encodes CASSSNTFLAEQYF.

J is TRBJ2-7 and V is TRBV18, with D perhaps matching TRBD1 (5 bases). V lost 1 base and J 0 bases, leaving 19 bases between the germline ends. Germline loops: CDR1 KGHSH, CDR2 LQKENI. The CDR3 consists of 18 residues. The CDR3 spells CASSPQATQGVNSYEQYF. In DNA form, the CDR3 reads TGTGCCAGCTCACCACAGGCCACCCAGGGCGTAAACTCCTACGAGCAGTACTTC.

V is TRBV5-4 and J is TRBJ1-5, with TRBD1 matching 8 bases. From germline, CDR1 is SGHNT and CDR2 YYREEE (reference sequence). V shed 6 bases and J 6 bases; nucleotides not matched to a gene: 8. The CDR3 covers 14 residues. The CDR3 is CASNTTGGRQPQHF. CDR3 nucleotides: TGTGCCAGCAACACCACAGGGGGTCGTCAGCCCCAGCATTTT.

The V gene is TRBV7-9, the J gene TRBJ2-1; 7 nucleotides align to TRBD1. Germline V CDR1 and CDR2: SEHNR, FQNEAQ (reference sequence). The CDR3 covers 15 residues. The ends lost 4 bases at V and 3 bases at J; junction bases unmatched: 6. The CDR3 sequence: CASSSGGEGYNEQFF. The CDR3 bases are TGTGCCAGCAGCTCAGGGGGAGAGGGCTACAATGAGCAGTTCTTC.

Only one count was recorded for this clone. The CDR3 protein is CASSLETGANYGYTF. CDR3 nucleotides: TGTGCCAGCAGCTTGGAGACAGGAGCTAACTATGGCTACACCTTC. The chain uses TRBV7-9 and TRBJ1-2; D possibly corresponds to TRBD1 (6 bases). The germline V gene encodes CDR1 SEHNR and CDR2 FQNEAQ (reference sequence). V lost 3 bases to trimming and J lost 0 bases, with 11 bases between them. The CDR3 has 15 amino acids.

The chain uses TRBV7-6 and TRBJ2-7; 9 nucleotides match TRBD2. Germline V gives CDR1 SGHVS, CDR2 FNYEAQ. With 5 bases clipped from V and 3 bases from J, the junction kept 8 bases outside the gene matches. CDR3 length equals 15 residues. CDR3 in amino acids: CASSPLAGSNYEQYF. The CDR3 DNA reads as TGTGCCAGCAGCCCTCTAGCGGGATCGAACTACGAGCAGTACTTC.

The rearrangement links TRBV30 to TRBJ2-2; a weak D match, TRBD2 (5 bases). Germline V gene sequence: CDR1 GTSNPN, CDR2 SVGIG (reference sequence). This CDR3 contains 14 residues. The V and J ends lost 1 base and 0 bases respectively, with 6 bases between them. CDR3 sequence (DNA): TGTGCCTGGAGTGCCGGGGCGAACACCGGGGAGCTGTTTTTT. Translation gives CAWSAGANTGELFF.

The rearrangement uses TRBV7-9 and TRBJ2-3, with TRBD2 identical over 11 bases. Trimming cost V 5 bases and J 4 bases; bases outside gene matches: 5. The CDR3 spans 15 residues. Germline assignment: CDR1 SEHNR and CDR2 FQNEAQ (reference sequence). The CDR3 nucleotides read TGTGCCAGCAGCAAGGGGACTAGCGGATCAGATACGCAGTATTTT. This codes for CASSKGTSGSDTQYF.

The gene calls are TRBV5-6 and TRBJ2-3; perhaps TRBD1 as D (6 bases). Trimming pared 4 bases from V and 1 base from J, leaving 13 bases between. The CDR3 extends over 15 amino acids. Per germline, CDR1 SGHDT and CDR2 YYEEEE. The CDR3 spells CASSLDRWGTDTQYF. The DNA for the CDR3 is TGTGCCAGCAGCCTAGACAGGTGGGGCACAGATACGCAGTATTTT.

This chain links TRBV7-2 with TRBJ2-7; the D gene is possibly TRBD1 (7 bases). The V gene lost 2 bases and the J gene lost 1 base, with 9 bases spanning the gap. Germline V gene sequence: CDR1 SGHTA, CDR2 FQGNSA. The CDR3 sequence is 14 residues long. DNA of the CDR3: TGTGCCAGCAGCTTATCAGGGGGGTCCTACGAGCAGTACTTC. Its protein is CASSLSGGSYEQYF.

The chain combines TRBV7-2 with TRBJ2-5; no clear D. Trimming took 2 bases from V and 5 from J, leaving 15 bases between them. Per the germline V gene, CDR1 is SGHTA and CDR2 is FQGNSA. The CDR3 consists of 15 residues. CDR3 nucleotide sequence: TGTGCCAGCAGCTTAACCACCCTTTCCCGGGAGACCCAGTACTTC. Translating gives CASSLTTLSRETQYF.

The chain recombines TRBV7-9 with TRBJ1-1, with 8 positions matching TRBD1. The CDR3 has 15 residues. After removal of 5 bases from V and 0 bases from J, the junction contained 5 bases not matched to a gene. Germline V lookup: CDR1 SEHNR, CDR2 FQNEAQ (reference sequence). CDR3 amino acids: CASSLTGGLNTEAFF. The CDR3 region has the DNA TGTGCCAGCAGCCTTACAGGGGGACTGAACACTGAAGCTTTCTTT.

This clone was observed a few times. The chain joins TRBV7-3 to TRBJ2-3; 14 nucleotides align to TRBD2. This CDR3 spans 18 amino acids. Germline CDR1 and CDR2: SGHTA and FQGTGA. The J segment lost 5 bases and the V segment lost 6 bases, leaving 13 bases of the junction unmatched. In nucleotides, the CDR3 is TGTGCCAGCAGTCCCCTTCCGACTAGCGGGGGGGCCGAAGATACGCAGTATTTT. Protein: CASSPLPTSGGAEDTQYF.

This sequence joins TRBV25-1 and TRBJ1-2; no definite D call. CDR3 length: 13 amino acids. V was cut by 2 bases and J by 5 bases, with 9 bases left in between. CDR1 is MGHDK and CDR2 is SYGVNS in the germline V gene. For the CDR3, the DNA is TGTGCCAGCAGTGAAGGGAGCCGGTATGGCTACACCTTC. This codes for CASSEGSRYGYTF.

The V call is TRBV10-3, the J call TRBJ1-1; D gene unclear. Germline assignment: CDR1 ENHRY and CDR2 SYGVKD. This CDR3 is 14 amino acids long. The V end lost 6 bases, the J end lost 2 bases, and 13 bases lay between the germline ends. CDR3 loop: CAIRIREDNTEAFF. In nucleotides, the CDR3 is TGTGCCATCAGAATCCGGGAGGATAACACTGAAGCTTTCTTT.

The chain is built from TRBV28 and TRBJ2-7; 10 bases are a match to TRBD1. Trimming cost V 10 bases and J 6 bases; bases outside gene matches: 9. Per germline, CDR1 MDHEN and CDR2 SYDVKM. The CDR3 runs to 13 residues. CDR3 sequence: CATQDRGFVEQYF. The CDR3 DNA is TGTGCCACACAGGACAGGGGGTTCGTCGAGCAGTACTTC.